This passage covers 31 T cell receptor beta chains from one sample sequenced in a study of shared clonotypes between healthy human individuals. Method: immunoSEQ multiplex PCR; TCRdb's copy keeps in-frame clones and lacks some. The sample lists some 450,000 clones, approximately 71% seen once, with more than 10% in the top ten. Sequenced input: PBMCs. Receptors originate from a middle-aged woman in good health. Some clones in this sample may be carry-over from other donors' samples.

The V call is TRBV27, the J call TRBJ2-2; a weak D match, TRBD2 (5 bases). The CDR3 is 15 amino acids. Germline assignment: CDR1 MNHEY and CDR2 SMNVEV (reference sequence). V dropped 0 bases and J dropped 7 bases, with 12 bases sitting between them. Here the CDR3 DNA reads TGTGCCAGCAGTTTATCCCCCAATCGGGGCGGGGAGCTGTTTTTT. It is translated as CASSLSPNRGGELFF.

This clone was found once. One base away lies a much larger clone, so this may be a sequencing read error. The same CDR3 is also encoded by other DNA sequences in this sample. CDR3 DNA: TGTGCCAGCAGTGGCGTAGGTGTGTGGCGGGAGAACCAGGAGACCCAGTACTTC. Translating it yields CASSGVGVWRENQETQYF. The rearrangement links TRBV28 to TRBJ2-5; the match to TRBD2 covers 7 bases. Germline CDR1 and CDR2: MDHEN and SYDVKM. The CDR3 covers 18 residues.

The chain is built from TRBV28 and TRBJ2-7; the match to TRBD2 covers 11 bases. The CDR3 extends over 14 amino acids. Germline CDR1 is MDHEN and CDR2 is SYDVKM. V shed 6 bases, J shed 4 bases, and the junction held 5 bases outside the gene matches. The CDR3 DNA reads as TGTGCCAGCAGGGGACTAGCGGAACGTTACGAGCAGTACTTC. The encoded protein is CASRGLAERYEQYF.

The chain uses TRBV10-3 and TRBJ2-7; 13 nucleotides agree with TRBD2. This CDR3 region has 16 residues. With V trimmed by 6 bases and J by 2 bases, 7 bases remained unmatched. Per germline, CDR1 ENHRY and CDR2 SYGVKD. The CDR3 DNA follows: TGTGCCATCAGGGCTGGACTAGCGGGAGCCACCTACGAGCAGTACTTC. It specifies CAIRAGLAGATYEQYF.

The V gene is TRBV5-4, the J gene TRBJ2-7; D is uncertain. The V gene lost 0 bases and the J gene lost 0 bases, with 7 bases spanning the gap. CDR3 size: 14 residues. In germline, CDR1 is SGHNT, CDR2 YYREEE (reference sequence). CDR3: CASSLDPSSYEQYF. The CDR3 nucleotides read TGTGCCAGCAGCTTGGACCCTTCCTCCTACGAGCAGTACTTC.

This clone was counted only a few times. The chain uses TRBV9 and TRBJ2-7, with 7 bases that match TRBD2. The CDR3 length is 17 residues. Germline lookup yields CDR1 SGDLS and CDR2 YYNGEE. V shed 0 bases and J 0 bases; nucleotides not matched to a gene: 9. This CDR3 is CASSVEGVGGPSYEQYF. The DNA of the CDR3 is TGTGCCAGCAGCGTAGAAGGGGTGGGAGGGCCCTCCTACGAGCAGTACTTC.

The gene calls are TRBV18 and TRBJ1-5; no clear D gene. V was pared by 2 bases and J by 3 bases, with 17 bases between. CDR3 size: 17 residues. Germline values: CDR1 KGHSH, CDR2 LQKENI. The CDR3 loop is CASSPSPPRAHNQPQHF. The CDR3 DNA reads TGTGCCAGCTCACCAAGCCCCCCCCGGGCACACAATCAGCCCCAGCATTTT.

This clone was seen only once. Only one base separates this from a far larger clonotype, so it likely reflects a read error. Other nucleotide sequences from this sample produce the same CDR3. The V and J genes are TRBV11-2 and TRBJ1-1; D remains unclear. CDR1 SGHAT and CDR2 FQNNGV come from the germline V gene. The length of the CDR3 is 14 residues. For the CDR3, the DNA is TGTGCCAGCAGCTTAGCCGGGGTTCACACTGAGGCTTTCTTT. Translating it yields CASSLAGVHTEAFF.

The sample holds one count of this clone. The V call is TRBV5-1, the J call TRBJ1-2; D gene ambiguous. This CDR3 is 14 amino acids long. V dropped 6 bases and J dropped 1 base, with 13 bases sitting between them. Germline V gene data show CDR1 as SGHRS and CDR2 as YFSETQ. The chain's CDR3 is CASTPDRGNYGYTF. The DNA of the CDR3 is TGCGCCAGCACCCCGGACCGCGGTAACTATGGCTACACCTTC.

Details on this clone: Just one base apart from a much larger clone, this may be a read error. This chain links TRBV10-3 with TRBJ2-1; 12 nucleotides line up with TRBD2. Germline-derived CDR1 and CDR2 are ENHRY and SYGVKD. Trimming cost V 4 bases and J 9 bases; bases outside gene matches: 13. The CDR3 has 17 amino acids. In DNA form, the CDR3 reads TGTGCCATCAGTGGGTCGAGACTAGCGGGGGCGGTAGGTGAGCAGTTCTTC. This codes for CAISGSRLAGAVGEQFF.

V gene TRBV7-6 combines with J gene TRBJ2-2; 8 nucleotides agree with TRBD2. Germline CDR1 SGHVS, CDR2 FNYEAQ. The CDR3 totals 15 residues. The J segment lost 5 bases and the V segment lost 6 bases, leaving 8 bases of the junction unmatched. CDR3 nucleotides: TGTGCCAGCAGTTCTAGCGGGCATATGACCGGGGAGCTGTTTTTT. Protein sequence: CASSSSGHMTGELFF.

The V and J genes are TRBV2 and TRBJ2-1; 7 bases line up with TRBD1. In germline, CDR1 is SNHLY, CDR2 FYNNEI. V gave up 3 bases and J gave up 15 bases; unmatched junction bases: 8. This CDR3 is built from 12 residues. The CDR3 here is CASSDDRAYRFF. The CDR3 coding sequence is TGTGCCAGCAGTGATGACAGGGCCTATAGGTTCTTC.

This rearrangement joins TRBV2 to TRBJ2-5; TRBD2 might be the D (5 bases). Germline V CDR1 and CDR2: SNHLY, FYNNEI. V lost 8 bases and J 7 bases, leaving 17 bases between the germline ends. The CDR3 has 13 amino acids. Here the CDR3 reads CASCTDGVSTQYF. Written as DNA, the CDR3 is TGTGCCAGCTGTACAGACGGGGTGTCGACCCAGTACTTC.

V is TRBV4-3 and J is TRBJ2-3; 10 nucleotides align to TRBD1. The trim removed 0 bases at V and 3 bases at J, leaving 12 bases unmatched. Germline assignment: CDR1 LGHNA and CDR2 YSLEER. The CDR3 has 19 amino acids. The CDR3 spells CASSQDPATTGGFTDTQYF. CDR3 nucleotide sequence: TGCGCCAGCAGCCAAGATCCCGCCACGACAGGGGGCTTTACAGATACGCAGTATTTT.

Of note for this clone: The sample contains more than one DNA sequence encoding this CDR3. V usage is TRBV2 and J usage is TRBJ1-5; unclear D gene. Germline V gene lookup returns CDR1 SNHLY and CDR2 FYNNEI. With 7 bases removed from V and 5 bases from J, the gap between germline ends came to 12 bases. The CDR3 loop spans 13 amino acids. The CDR3 is CASTLGRDQPQHF. CDR3 nucleotide sequence: TGTGCCAGCACCCTTGGGCGTGATCAGCCCCAGCATTTT.

A note on this clone: A much larger clonotype is one base distant, so this may be a read error. This chain links TRBV7-2 with TRBJ2-4, with 13 bases lining up with TRBD2. Per the germline V gene, CDR1 is SGHTA and CDR2 is FQGNSA. This CDR3 comprises 17 residues. The CDR3 nucleotides read TGTGCCAGCAGCCCCGCGGGACTAGCGGGAACCAAAAACACTCAGTACTTC. This gives the protein CASSPAGLAGTKNTQYF.

J is TRBJ2-1 and V is TRBV5-1, with 7 bases aligning to TRBD2. CDR3 length: 16 residues. The V and J ends lost 1 base and 7 bases, in that order; junction bases with no gene match: 11. Germline V CDR1 and CDR2: SGHRS, YFSETQ. In nucleotides, the CDR3 is TGCGCCAGCAGCTTGTACCCTGGCGGGAGAGTTAATGAGCAGTTCTTC. Amino acids: CASSLYPGGRVNEQFF.

This chain links TRBV20-1 with TRBJ1-5, with D uncertain. The CDR3 spans 11 residues. Germline V lookup: CDR1 DFQATT, CDR2 SNEGSKA (reference sequence). V shed 3 bases and J shed 9 bases, with 9 bases lying between them. The DNA for the CDR3 is TGCAGTGCTAGCTACGGAGGGCCCCAGCATTTT. As protein: CSASYGGPQHF.

The chain carries TRBV19 and TRBJ1-1; D ambiguous. Germline CDR1 LNHDA, CDR2 SQIVND (reference sequence). The length of the CDR3 is 13 residues. The V gene lost 1 base and the J gene lost 5 bases, with 8 bases spanning the gap. This CDR3 reads CASSIGRETEAFF. The CDR3 nucleotides are TGTGCCAGTAGTATAGGGCGGGAGACTGAAGCTTTCTTT.

This clone was counted once. Distinct nucleotide sequences in the sample also encode this CDR3. The genes are TRBV4-1 and TRBJ2-1, with 11 bases lining up with TRBD2. The V gene's germline CDR1 is MGHRA and CDR2 YSYEKL. V was clipped by 4 bases and J by 0 bases; unmatched bases: 8. The CDR3 runs 18 residues. CDR3 region: CASSRGLAGTSSYNEQFF. The CDR3 DNA reads as TGCGCCAGCAGCCGAGGACTAGCGGGCACCTCCTCCTACAATGAGCAGTTCTTC.

This clone was picked up many times. This rearrangement joins TRBV29-1 to TRBJ2-1, with D possibly being TRBD1 (5 bases). The CDR3 covers 12 residues. Trimming cost V 4 bases and J 12 bases, with 16 bases left between them. Per the germline V gene, CDR1 is SQVTM and CDR2 is ANQGSEA. The CDR3 coding sequence is TGCAGCGTTGGGTTTGGAGCCCAGGGGCAGTTCTTC. Its protein is CSVGFGAQGQFF.

This sequence joins TRBV7-2 and TRBJ1-3; D uncertain. The CDR3 runs to 17 residues. Trimming cost V 1 base and J 3 bases, with 16 bases left between them. In germline, CDR1 is SGHTA, CDR2 FQGNSA. The chain's CDR3 is CASSLGPWGVGGNTIYF. The CDR3 DNA is TGTGCCAGCAGCTTAGGCCCGTGGGGAGTGGGTGGAAACACCATATATTTT.

Concerning this clone: With only one base between it and a far larger clone, this is likely a read error. This chain's CDR3 is CASSQGPRINYGYTF. CDR3 DNA sequence: TGTGCCAGCAGCCAAGGCCCACGGATTAACTATGGCTACACCTTC. The chain couples TRBV4-2 to TRBJ1-2, with D uncertain. Germline CDR1 and CDR2: LGHNA and YNFKEQ. CDR3 length: 15 residues. Trimming removed 1 base at V and 1 base at J, with 10 bases between.

This clone was recorded many times. The DNA of the CDR3 is TGTGCCAGCAGCTTCGGGCAGGGCACAGATACGCAGTATTTT. Translation: CASSFGQGTDTQYF. The chain links TRBV5-6 to TRBJ2-3; D remains unclear. The germline gives CDR1 SGHDT, CDR2 YYEEEE. This CDR3 contains 14 residues. V shed 2 bases and J shed 1 base, with 8 bases lying between them.

About this clone: The junction and the germline gene differ at one end; a read error may be behind it. The J gene is TRBJ2-1, the V gene TRBV14; D might be TRBD1 (5 bases). The CDR3 is 13 residues long. CDR1 and CDR2 (germline): SGHDN, FVKESK. CDR3 sequence: CASSQEPQGLGVF. The CDR3 DNA reads TGTGCCAGCAGCCAAGAGCCCCAGGGATTAGGGGTCTTC.

The CDR3 sequence: CASSSGGGAFF. CDR3 sequence (DNA): TGTGCCAGCAGTTCCGGGGGGGGAGCTTTCTTT. This chain links TRBV6-6 with TRBJ1-1; a weak D match, TRBD1 (5 bases). Germline-derived CDR1 and CDR2 are MNHNY and SVGAGI (reference sequence). V was shortened by 4 bases and J by 10 bases, with 10 bases between the two germline ends. This CDR3 contains 11 residues.

This clone appeared a few times. This rearrangement joins TRBV7-2 to TRBJ1-5; D is uncertain. This CDR3 comprises 13 residues. Trimming took 5 bases from V and 5 from J, leaving 10 bases between them. Germline loops: CDR1 SGHTA, CDR2 FQGNSA. CDR3 region: CASSPHGDQPQHF. The CDR3 nucleotides read TGTGCCAGCAGCCCCCACGGGGATCAGCCCCAGCATTTT.

This clone was counted only a few times. A read error may be the cause here, since a much bigger clone is one base away. CDR3 nucleotide sequence: TGTGCCACCAGCAGAGATGGGGCAGGGGGTAACATTCGGTACTTC. Translating gives CATSRDGAGGNIRYF. This sequence joins TRBV15 and TRBJ2-4; TRBD1 aligns across 7 bases. The CDR3 length is 15 residues. From germline, CDR1 is LNHNV and CDR2 YYDKDF (reference sequence).

This chain joins TRBV7-2 and TRBJ2-2, with D perhaps matching TRBD1 (5 bases). Trimming cost V 5 bases and J 7 bases, with 11 bases left between them. The CDR3 is made up of 13 amino acids. CDR1 and CDR2 (germline): SGHTA, FQGNSA. The CDR3 loop is CASSLWGRGELFF. The CDR3 DNA is TGTGCCAGCAGCCTCTGGGGCCGCGGGGAGCTGTTTTTT.

This clone came up once. V usage is TRBV11-1 and J usage is TRBJ1-6; 10 nucleotides align to TRBD1. In germline, CDR1 is SGHAT, CDR2 FQDESV (reference sequence). This CDR3 has 14 residues. V gave up 8 bases and J gave up 7 bases; unmatched junction bases: 5. CDR3 amino acids: CASSRQGANSPLHF. DNA of the CDR3: TGTGCCAGCTCCCGACAGGGGGCGAATTCACCCCTCCACTTT.

This sequence joins TRBV7-2 and TRBJ2-3; TRBD2 is a possible D gene (6 bases). The V end was cut by 3 bases, the J end by 1 base, with 8 bases between. Looked up from germline, CDR1 is SGHTA and CDR2 is FQGNSA. The length of the CDR3 is 14 residues. The chain's CDR3 is CASSLTRGTDTQYF. The CDR3 DNA is TGTGCCAGCAGCTTGACTAGGGGCACAGATACGCAGTATTTT.